The 10 T cell receptor beta chains listed next were all sequenced from one sample in a study of blood T cell repertoires in COVID-19. The repertoire was sequenced with immunoSEQ multiplex PCR; TCRdb's copy has only in-frame clones and lacks some. The profile shows about 370,000 clones, 91% of them singletons. The sequenced material came from PBMCs or T cells enriched from blood (not recorded which). The receptor source for this set is a woman in her 40s who had been exposed to COVID-19.

The CDR3 coding sequence is TGTGCCTGGAGGGACAGGTCCTCTGGAAACACCATATATTTT. Translated, it gives CAWRDRSSGNTIYF. This chain uses TRBV30 with TRBJ1-3; 7 bases agree with TRBD1. This CDR3 is built from 14 residues. From germline, CDR1 is GTSNPN and CDR2 SVGIG (reference sequence). Trimming took 3 bases from V and 0 from J; bases not matched to a gene: 2.

This clone appeared a few times. V usage is TRBV18 and J usage is TRBJ1-3; D is uncertain. This CDR3 has 16 amino acids. Trimming pared 3 bases from V and 8 bases from J, leaving 20 bases between. Germline V gene data show CDR1 as KGHSH and CDR2 as LQKENI. DNA of the CDR3: TGTGCCAGCTCACCTTCAATTCGGGCAGACGGGGACACCATATATTTT. Translated, it gives CASSPSIRADGDTIYF. Drawing the rest from reference TRBV18 and TRBJ1-3, the complete variable domain is NAGVMQNPRHLVRRRGQEARLRCSPMKGHSHVYWYRQLPEEGLKFMVYLQKENIIDESGMPKERFSAEFPKEGPSILRIQQVVRGDSAAYFCASSPSIRADGDTIYFGEGSWLTVV.

This clone appeared a single time. The V gene is TRBV6-5, the J gene TRBJ1-1; tentatively, D is TRBD1 (5 bases). Germline V CDR1 and CDR2: MNHEY, SVGAGI. The CDR3 covers 12 residues. The V and J ends lost 0 bases and 8 bases respectively, with 7 bases between them. DNA for the CDR3: TGTGCCAGCAGTTACTCGTCAGGGGAAGCTTTCTTT. Encoded protein: CASSYSSGEAFF.

The V gene is TRBV3-1 (or the pseudogene TRBV3-2), the J gene TRBJ2-5, with 12 positions matching TRBD2. Germline loops: CDR1 LGHDT, CDR2 YNNKEL (reference sequence). The V segment lost 4 bases and the J segment 5 bases; nucleotides outside the gene matches: 5. The CDR3 runs to 15 residues. The CDR3 bases are TGTGCCAGCAGCCCTGCGACTAGCGGGGGCGAGACCCAGTACTTC. It yields the protein CASSPATSGGETQYF.

The V and J genes are TRBV5-5 and TRBJ1-3; weak D call: TRBD1 (5 bases). Trimming took 4 bases from V and 2 from J, leaving 10 bases between them. The CDR3 loop spans 14 amino acids. CDR1 SGHKS and CDR2 YYEKEE come from the germline V gene (reference sequence). In DNA form, the CDR3 reads TGTGCCAGCAGCGTGGGACTTGCTGGAAACACCATATATTTT. It encodes CASSVGLAGNTIYF.

The rearrangement uses TRBV18 and TRBJ1-3, with 7 bases matching TRBD1. CDR3 length: 14 amino acids. Per the germline V gene, CDR1 is KGHSH and CDR2 is LQKENI. J was trimmed by 6 bases and V by 5 bases; bases with no gene match: 7. This CDR3 reads CASSTTGQANTIYF. The CDR3 DNA follows: TGTGCCAGCTCAACAACAGGACAGGCAAACACCATATATTTT.

The gene calls are TRBV30 and TRBJ1-1, with 7 bases identical to TRBD1. V dropped 2 bases and J dropped 1; count of bases not matched to a gene: 13. This CDR3 spans 17 amino acids. Germline V CDR1 and CDR2: GTSNPN, SVGIG (reference sequence). CDR3 protein: CAWSHRGQLNPNTEAFF. Here the CDR3 DNA reads TGTGCCTGGAGTCACAGGGGTCAGTTAAACCCGAACACTGAAGCTTTCTTT.

The J gene is TRBJ2-1, the V gene TRBV3-1 (or the pseudogene TRBV3-2); the match to TRBD2 covers 9 bases. The germline V gene has CDR1 LGHDT and CDR2 YNNKEL (reference sequence). This CDR3 comprises 18 residues. The ends lost 4 bases at V and 0 bases at J; junction bases unmatched: 10. CDR3 DNA sequence: TGTGCCAGCAGCCCCCTACGCGGGGGGGCGAGCTCCTACAATGAGCAGTTCTTC. Amino acids: CASSPLRGGASSYNEQFF.

The gene calls are TRBV12-3 or TRBV12-4 and TRBJ2-1; D is unresolved. The V end was cut by 6 bases, the J end by 10 bases, with 10 bases between. The CDR3 covers 11 residues. The CDR3 DNA reads as TGTGCCAGCAGCCTTAGTGAAGAGCAGTTCTTC. This encodes CASSLSEEQFF.

V gene TRBV5-6 combines with J gene TRBJ1-2; D is possibly TRBD1 (5 bases). V was trimmed by 2 bases and J by 4 bases, leaving 9 bases between them. The CDR3 is 13 residues long. Germline CDR1 SGHDT, CDR2 YYEEEE. CDR3 loop: CASSFRGTYGYTF. CDR3 DNA: TGTGCCAGCAGCTTTAGGGGAACCTATGGCTACACCTTC. Supplemented by reference TRBV5-6 and TRBJ1-2, the full variable domain reads DAGVTQSPTHLIKTRGQQVTLRCSPKSGHDTVSWYQQALGQGPQFIFQYYEEEERQRGNFPDRFSGHQFPNYSSELNVNALLLGDSALYLCASSFRGTYGYTFGSGTRLTVV.